The entry below gives a single TCR beta chain sequence along with its context. This CDR3 is built from 16 residues. Germline V CDR1 and CDR2: SGHTA, FQGNSA. Trimming at V came to 3 bases and at J to 7 bases, leaving 12 bases not matched to a gene. Unique molecular identifiers were attached to individual cDNA molecules. TCRdb reanalysed the 5' RACE reads using MiXCR and keeps one entry per CDR3 protein. The table has around 60,000 distinct CDR3 sequences, about 11% seen once. These data are taken from a study of early T cells in non-severe SARS-CoV-2 infection. The chain employs TRBV7-2 and TRBJ2-1; TRBD1 agrees at 7 bases. The TCR sequence derives from an adult who was a healthcare worker with PCR-confirmed SARS-CoV-2 infection or an uninfected control (not recorded which). Specimen: whole blood, collected at baseline. CDR3 sequence (DNA): TGTGCCAGCAGCTTCGCCGGCATTACAGGGGTTAATGAGCAGTTCTTC. This gives the protein CASSFAGITGVNEQFF.